The sequence of this T cell receptor (beta chain) was determined in a study of read filtering for tumor transcriptome and immune sequencing (dated by TCRdb to about 2020). Background for the entire study: The cohort consisted of roughly 18 male and roughly 13 female patients, with a mean age of roughly 67 years and an age range of 47 to 80. The study compared TCR repertoires from targeted immune repertoire sequencing and bulk whole-transcriptome sequencing run on the same bone marrow samples. Whole-transcriptome libraries were prepared with the TruSeq RNA Access Library Prep Kit after DNase treatment. One main goal was a read-filtering strategy for immune repertoire data, in particular deciding whether clonotypes backed by only one read should be removed. TCR-region mapped reads per sample ranged from about 3.5 to 11 million with IR-seq versus only about 80 to 1,300 with RNA-seq. By revised international staging, 8 or 9 patients were R-ISS I, about 15 were R-ISS II and 7 were R-ISS III. Findings and caveats that apply to the study as a whole: Rather than purified T cells, the sorted CD138-negative fraction was a mixed bone marrow immune population. Clonotypes were captured by IR-seq at much higher depth and more reliably than by RNA-seq, and smaller IR-seq throughput was sufficient for identification of most shared clonotypes. Removing single-read clonotypes increased the correlation between IR-seq and RNA-seq shared clonotype proportions. Single-read clonotypes made up about 82% of clonotypes but roughly 3.5% of total reads in IR-seq, and over 65% of clonotypes and about 45% of reads in RNA-seq.

Bone marrow was sampled from every patient at the time of active disease. Bone marrow mononuclear cells were isolated by Ficoll-Hypaque density gradient centrifugation. CD138-negative cells were obtained by negative selection after labeling with CD138 magnetic microbeads on a MACS separator, removing myeloma plasma cells. Flow cytometry with CD138 antibodies on an Attune NxT was used to check how pure the isolated cells were. TRIzol reagent was used to extract total RNA, which was then quantified with a NanoDrop spectrophotometer. For each patient, the CD138-negative bone marrow sample underwent paired RNA-seq and IR-seq. The V end gives up 6 bases and the J end 0 bases, leaving 6 bases in the junction not matched to a gene. The germline V gene encodes CDR1 SGHTA and CDR2 FQGNSA. Counted from cysteine to phenylalanine, this CDR3 has 16 amino acids. The DNA shown is the 48-base CDR3, in frame from base 1.

TCR libraries were constructed from roughly 0.4 ug RNA using the Immunoverse kit, and molecular barcoded adaptors covering alpha/delta and beta/gamma chains were employed. TCR library preparation used the same RNA that was used for transcriptome sequencing. An Illumina HiSeq 4000 with 2 x 150 cycles was used to sequence the TCR libraries. For the original study's pipeline: With MiXCR, TCR reads were aligned to human V, D, J and C references and assembled into CDR3 clonotypes, with quality filtering and error correction included. The tcR package in R was used to analyze clonotype counts and gene usage diversity. Raw mapping reads were checked after the RNA-seq reads had been mapped by STAR aligner version 2.5.3a onto the human GRCh37 genome. To test how sequencing depth affects detected clonotypes, IR-seq fastq files were randomly downsampled with Seqtk 1.3. TCRdb handled the public reads itself, with Q25 trimming in fastp and clone calling in MiXCR, and kept productive beta chains. Records with the same CDR3 protein are collapsed into one entry carrying the most frequent genes and DNA. What appears here as the V and J calls and clone size reflects TCRdb's work, not the paper's. Recorded for this sample are 15,000 to 20,000 distinct CDR3 sequences; about 20% of them occurred a single time. The leading ten clones occupy about 25% of the sample.

This clonotype was counted at least ten times. Its antigen remains undetermined. No qualities accompany the bases; no much larger clone lies one base away. The sequence links TRBV7-2 to TRBJ2-1, with TRBD2 matching 9 junction bases. The sequenced sample consisted of a population of CD138-negative cells sorted from bone marrow. This specimen's cell subset or site label, per the study, means: bone marrow mononuclear cells depleted of CD138+ plasma/myeloma cells by negative magnetic selection. This TCR derives from a donor older than 35 with multiple myeloma. CDR3 protein: CASRTSGPLSYNEQFF. The nucleotides read TGTGCCAGCAGGACTAGCGGACCACTCTCCTACAATGAGCAGTTCTTC. The full variable domain, completed from the reference TRBV7-2 and TRBJ2-1 proteins outside the CDR3, reads GAGVSQSPSNKVTEKGKDVELRCDPISGHTALYWYRQSLGQGLEFLIYFQGNSAPDKSGLPSDRFSAERTGGSVSTLTIQRTQQEDSAVYLCASRTSGPLSYNEQFFGPGTRLTVL.